Below are 4 T cell receptor beta chains sequenced from a single sample in a study of CD8 T cells in ankylosing spondylitis. TCRdb re-analysed the 5' RACE reads in MiXCR, keeping a single row per CDR3 protein. Of some 800,000 distinct CDR3 sequences detected, about 11% appear once; the ten largest clones hold roughly 0.51%. No antigens are known for them. General observations from the study: Seemingly distinctive of ankylosing spondylitis blood was a TCR beta motif formed by eight highly homologous variants.

The sequenced material came from blood, either unsorted or a sorted T cell fraction (not recorded which). All receptors come from a male donor with ankylosing spondylitis.

This clonotype was counted a few times. The chain is built from TRBV20-1 and TRBJ1-5, with TRBD1 matching over 11 bases. This CDR3 is built from 14 residues. Germline CDR1 reads DFQATT; CDR2 reads SNEGSKA (reference sequence). V trimming: 5 bases; J trimming: 3 bases; junction bases outside the gene matches: 3. In DNA, the CDR3 is TGCAGTGCTTGGGACAGGGGGGTCAATCAGCCCCAGCATTTT. Encoded protein: CSAWDRGVNQPQHF.

A few counts support this clonotype. The V gene is TRBV20-1, the J gene TRBJ2-7, with unresolved D. Germline assignment: CDR1 DFQATT and CDR2 SNEGSKA (reference sequence). Between the trimmed V and J ends, which lost 1 base and 4 bases, there was a span of 14 bases. CDR3 length equals 14 residues. The CDR3 coding sequence is TGCAGTGCTAGAGCCCCAGCAGAAGGGTACGAGCAGTACTTC. Its protein product is CSARAPAEGYEQYF.

This clonotype came up many times. The chain carries TRBV5-5 and TRBJ2-2, with TRBD1 identical over 10 bases. V was clipped by 9 bases and J by 3 bases; unmatched bases: 8. Germline V CDR1 and CDR2: SGHKS, YYEKEE (reference sequence). The CDR3 loop spans 15 amino acids. The CDR3: CAIRKGTGDTGELFF. The CDR3 coding sequence is TGTGCCATCCGCAAGGGGACAGGGGACACCGGGGAGCTGTTTTTT. The whole variable domain, remainder taken from reference TRBV5-5 and TRBJ2-2, is DAGVTQSPTHLIKTRGQQVTLRCSPISGHKSVSWYQQVLGQGPQFIFQYYEKEERGRGNFPDRFSARQFPNYSSELNVNALLLGDSALYLCAIRKGTGDTGELFFGEGSRLTVL.

This clonotype has at least ten counts. The chain carries TRBV20-1 and TRBJ1-5; 8 bases line up with TRBD1. Per germline, CDR1 DFQATT and CDR2 SNEGSKA (reference sequence). This CDR3 has 14 residues. With 6 bases clipped from V and 5 bases from J, the junction kept 9 bases outside the gene matches. In DNA form, the CDR3 reads TGCAGTGCCTCGCGAGACAGGGGACATCAGCCCCAGCATTTT. Its protein product is CSASRDRGHQPQHF.